Here is one TCR beta chain with its context. This clonotype was seen repeatedly, ten times or more. It lacks a known antigen. There are no base qualities to consult, and no much larger clone falls within one base. This entry comes from a study of T cells in Graves' hyperthyroidism and ophthalmopathy (dated by TCRdb to about 2019). Broadly, across the study: Peripheral blood samples were taken at the time of initial diagnosis, prior to any treatment. To identify distinguishing TCR V-J signatures, a discovery cohort of around 100 patients was used, comprising under 45 with Graves' ophthalmopathy and about 59 with stable Graves' hyperthyroidism. In addition, the study compared T-cell repertoires in thyroid tissue and in blood from 6 or 7 Graves' hyperthyroidism patients. The paper describes TCR Vbeta CDR3 sequencing of roughly 130 peripheral blood samples, made up of 43 ophthalmopathy patients, 70 to 75 hyperthyroidism patients and 17 progressor patients. Following sampling, methimazole starting at 30 mg daily was given to hyperthyroidism patients, and high-dose intravenous methylprednisolone was given to ophthalmopathy patients. The 75 to 100 discovery patients were divided at random into training and test sets in a 7:3 ratio. An independent validation cohort of fewer than 20 hyperthyroidism patients and 17 patients who later progressed to ophthalmopathy tested prospective prediction of ophthalmopathy. Study-level results and caveats: A model built on a 13 V-J signature distinguished ophthalmopathy from stable hyperthyroidism, reaching around 87% sensitivity and around 81% specificity in cross-validation and 80%/75% in testing. Sample size was not statistically predetermined, and blinding of investigators to group allocation was not performed. In validation, the model predicted progression to ophthalmopathy with approximately 69% sensitivity and 72% to 85% specificity, a median of approximately 6.7 months before onset. Most expanded thyroid clonotypes (frequency above 0.001) were also found in blood, which suggests that blood repertoires may mirror thyroid immune responses.

Including cysteine and phenylalanine, the CDR3 has 18 amino acids. Only CDR3 DNA is held: 54 bases, read in frame from base 1. Via the germline V gene, CDR1 is SGHRS and CDR2 YFSETQ. Trimming accounts for 1 base at V and 2 bases at J, while the number of junction bases matched to no gene is 9. The TCR beta CDR3 regions were amplified from RNA transcripts. The TCR CDR3 was subjected to a first round of RT-PCR using the HTBI primer set and the Qiagen OneStep RT-PCR kit. Libraries were constructed in a second round of multiplex PCR, after which size selection and purification were carried out. Sequencing of the libraries was done on an Illumina HiSeq2000 using paired-end 100 bp reads. In the paper's pipeline: SOAPnuke was used to process the raw data, throwing out any read that contained adapters or uncalled bases, had a mean Phred below 15, or lacked an exact constant-primer or identifier match. High-quality paired reads were merged with COPE v1.2.5, and unique nucleotide sequences were defined as clonotypes. MiTCR v1.1 was used to align clonotypes to the IMGT TRBV, TRBD and TRBJ reference segments. The analysis included only V-J combinations with a frequency above 0.0001, which together covered 99% to 99.2% of the repertoires. A TCS score was defined as the ratio of F50 (clonal expansion) to E x V (chaos), with BLOSUM62-based TCRdist applied between CDR3 peptides within each V-J. Welch's t-statistics and random forest reduced fewer than 550 V-J features to 10 to 15, which were used in a naive Bayes classifier (R e1071). The public reads were reprocessed in TCRdb via fastp at Q25 and MiXCR, keeping in-frame beta chains. Rows are combined by CDR3 protein, so each entry shows the most common genes and DNA. TCRdb assigned the V and J calls; the authors' analysis was not used. Counted in this sample were a few hundred thousand distinct CDR3 sequences; about 15% of them appeared once. Less than 9.5% of the sample belongs to the ten largest clones.

Stable Graves' hyperthyroidism was defined as the absence of progression to ophthalmopathy over 18 months of follow-up. Hyperthyroidism patients were newly diagnosed, had a disease duration of under 2 months, and were aged 18 to 65 years. Any patient with an uncontrolled infection, another autoimmune disease, pregnancy or lactation was excluded. Diagnoses were based on clinical symptoms, serum thyroxine and TRAb, thyroid ultrasound and orbital computed tomography. Ficoll-Paque density gradient centrifugation was used to isolate PBMCs from 9.5 to 10 ml of fresh peripheral blood. Total RNA was extracted using Trizol reagent, and RNA quality was assessed on an Agilent 2100 Bioanalyzer.

Recombination joined TRBV5-1 with TRBJ2-2; 9 bases in between match TRBD2. The source is a woman aged 25-40 years with Graves' hyperthyroidism. Sample: blood. The CDR3 here reads CASSLIPAGGPNTGELFF. The DNA is as follows: TGCGCCAGCAGCTTGATCCCAGCGGGAGGCCCTAACACCGGGGAGCTGTTTTTT.